These 4 T cell receptor beta chains came from one sample sequenced in a study of T cells after yellow fever vaccination. TCRdb reanalysed the 5' RACE reads using MiXCR and keeps one entry per CDR3 protein. The profile shows approximately 350,000 distinct CDR3 sequences, roughly 10% of them singletons. The sequencing used PBMCs, collected on the day of the first yellow fever vaccination. These receptors were taken from a man aged 18-30 years who received the YFV17D yellow fever vaccine.

The rearrangement joins TRBV5-1 to TRBJ2-6; 9 positions match TRBD1. The CDR3 contains 11 residues. Per the germline V gene, CDR1 is SGHRS and CDR2 is YFSETQ. J lost 19 bases, V lost 4 bases, and 6 bases had no gene match. The CDR3 protein is CASSPDRGLTF. In DNA form, the CDR3 reads TGCGCCAGCAGCCCGGACAGGGGCCTTACTTTC.

This clonotype was found a few times. The chain recombines TRBV7-9 with TRBJ2-7, with TRBD1 matching 9 bases. Germline lookup yields CDR1 SEHNR and CDR2 FQNEAQ (reference sequence). The CDR3 sequence is 14 residues long. J was trimmed by 5 bases and V by 7 bases; bases with no gene match: 9. CDR3 bases: TGTGCCAGCAAGGTCTTAACAGGGGGCAACGAGCAGTACGTC. Residues: CASKVLTGGNEQYV.

This clonotype was counted between two and nine times. The rearrangement links TRBV29-1 to TRBJ2-5; 8 positions match TRBD1. Unmatched junction bases numbered 4, after V lost 6 bases and J lost 4 bases. There are 12 residues in the CDR3. CDR1 and CDR2 from the germline V gene are SQVTM and ANQGSEA. CDR3 sequence reads: CSVGQGAETQYF. The CDR3 DNA follows: TGCAGCGTCGGACAGGGCGCAGAGACCCAGTACTTC.

This clonotype was seen ten or more times. The chain recombines TRBV5-1 with TRBJ2-3, with TRBD2 identical over 9 bases. Per germline, CDR1 SGHRS and CDR2 YFSETQ. The CDR3 sequence is 15 residues long. The trim removed 10 bases at V and 4 bases at J, leaving 13 bases unmatched. The CDR3 loop reads CASQPFSGGADTQYF. In DNA form, the CDR3 reads TGCGCCTCCCAGCCCTTTAGCGGGGGTGCAGATACGCAGTATTTT.